Presented here are 3 T cell receptor beta chains from one specimen sequenced in a study of blood T cell repertoires in COVID-19. Assay used: immunoSEQ multiplex PCR; TCRdb lists only in-frame clones, some missing. The table shows around 200,000 clones, with 65% to 85% occurring only once. Sample: peripheral blood. These receptors came from a woman aged 40 to 49 with COVID-19, enrolled during active disease.

The count of this clone is one. The chain recombines TRBV19 with TRBJ1-1; D remains unclear. The V and J ends lost 5 bases and 0 bases respectively, with 7 bases between them. This CDR3 contains 13 residues. CDR1 is LNHDA and CDR2 is SQIVND in the germline V gene (reference sequence). The CDR3 loop is CASSEAVNTEAFF. Written as DNA, the CDR3 is TGTGCCAGTAGTGAAGCGGTGAACACTGAAGCTTTCTTT.

This clone was found once. The rearrangement links TRBV27 to TRBJ2-7, with D possibly being TRBD2 (6 bases). V gave up 2 bases and J gave up 4 bases, with 18 bases separating them. Germline CDR1 reads MNHEY; CDR2 reads SMNVEV (reference sequence). The CDR3 loop spans 16 amino acids. CDR3 sequence: CASSLVADQYYYEQYF. The DNA for the CDR3 is TGTGCCAGCAGTTTAGTAGCGGACCAATACTATTACGAGCAGTACTTC.

This clone was observed a single time. The V call is TRBV19, the J call TRBJ1-5; D uncertain. The germline gives CDR1 LNHDA, CDR2 SQIVND (reference sequence). This CDR3 is 12 amino acids long. V lost 5 bases, J lost 8 bases, and 10 bases lay in between. In DNA, the CDR3 is TGTGCCAGTAGTCCGAACCCGGAGCCCCAGCATTTT. This gives the protein CASSPNPEPQHF.